Each of the 14 T cell receptor beta chains below was sequenced from the same sample in a study of blood T cell repertoires in COVID-19. Generated by immunoSEQ multiplex PCR, the TCRdb table keeps only in-frame clones and is missing some. Found here are about 200,000 clones, approximately 82% of them singletons; the top ten hold around 6.9%. The source material was peripheral blood. These receptor sequences come from a human donor with acute or convalescent COVID-19. The donor label of this sample is uncertain.

The chain combines TRBV6-5 with TRBJ1-4; weak D call: TRBD1 (6 bases). The CDR3 spans 14 residues. Germline CDR1 reads MNHEY; CDR2 reads SVGAGI. Trimming took off 9 bases at V and 4 bases at J, with 15 bases between the two ends. The CDR3 nucleotides read TGTGCCAGTCGGATGGACAGTCTTAATGAAAAACTGTTTTTT. Its protein is CASRMDSLNEKLFF.

The chain uses TRBV27 and TRBJ2-7, with 7 bases identical to TRBD2. The CDR3 spans 13 residues. In germline, CDR1 is MNHEY, CDR2 SMNVEV (reference sequence). With V trimmed by 2 bases and J by 6 bases, 4 bases remained unmatched. This CDR3 reads CASSLRGEGEQYF. The CDR3, as DNA: TGTGCCAGCAGTTTAAGAGGGGAGGGCGAGCAGTACTTC.

CDR3 DNA sequence: TGTGCCAGCAGCTTAACGGCGGGAGGGTACAATGAGCAGTTCTTC. This gives the protein CASSLTAGGYNEQFF. The V gene is TRBV7-3, the J gene TRBJ2-1, with 9 bases aligning to TRBD2. The CDR3 runs 15 residues. The germline CDR1 and CDR2 sequences are SGHTA and FQGTGA. With V trimmed by 0 bases and J by 4 bases, 1 base remained unmatched.

This clone was seen a few times. CDR3 sequence reads: CASKEDPSGYGYTF. CDR3 coding DNA: TGTGCCAGCAAGGAGGACCCCTCGGGCTATGGCTACACCTTC. This chain joins TRBV6-5 and TRBJ1-2, with D uncertain. The CDR3 consists of 14 residues. The V gene's germline CDR1 is MNHEY and CDR2 SVGAGI. Trimming left V 7 bases short and J 4 bases short, with 16 bases between.

The genes are TRBV27 and TRBJ1-3; no clear D. The CDR3 covers 15 residues. V was cut by 5 bases and J by 0 bases, with 11 bases left in between. Germline CDR1 MNHEY, CDR2 SMNVEV (reference sequence). CDR3 sequence reads: CASSPYSTSGNTIYF. CDR3 nucleotides: TGTGCCAGCAGTCCGTACAGTACCTCTGGAAACACCATATATTTT.

CDR3 protein: CASSLRTDYEQYF. CDR3 sequence (DNA): TGTGCCAGCAGCTTAAGGACAGACTACGAGCAGTACTTC. The rearrangement joins TRBV7-3 to TRBJ2-7, with TRBD1 as a possible D gene (6 bases). The CDR3 runs to 13 residues. Germline V CDR1 and CDR2: SGHTA, FQGTGA. The V end lost 1 base, the J end lost 3 bases, and 7 bases lay between the germline ends.

The chain links TRBV6-1 to TRBJ1-6, with 12 bases that match TRBD1. V dropped 4 bases and J dropped 4; count of bases not matched to a gene: 2. Germline V gene lookup returns CDR1 MNHNS and CDR2 SASEGT. There are 16 residues in the CDR3. In DNA, the CDR3 is TGTGCCAGCAGTGTGGGACAGGGGGCGTATAATTCACCCCTCCACTTT. Its protein is CASSVGQGAYNSPLHF.

This chain uses TRBV19 with TRBJ2-2, with 8 bases identical to TRBD1. Losses at the gene ends were 7 bases for V and 2 bases for J; bases not matched to a gene: 6. Germline-derived CDR1 and CDR2 are LNHDA and SQIVND (reference sequence). The CDR3 runs to 15 residues. The CDR3 reads CASIRTGGNTGELFF. Written as DNA, the CDR3 is TGTGCCAGTATTAGAACAGGGGGAAACACCGGGGAGCTGTTTTTT.

V is TRBV18 and J is TRBJ2-7; D gene ambiguous. Germline V lookup: CDR1 KGHSH, CDR2 LQKENI. The CDR3 runs 15 residues. Trimming left V 2 bases short and J 2 bases short, with 13 bases between. CDR3 bases: TGTGCCAGCTCACCAGGGCAGGAAACCCCCTACGAGCAGTACTTC. Its protein product is CASSPGQETPYEQYF.

The rearrangement links TRBV3-1 (or the pseudogene TRBV3-2) to TRBJ2-7, with TRBD2 matching 7 bases. The germline V gene encodes CDR1 LGHDT and CDR2 YNNKEL (reference sequence). V lost 8 bases to trimming and J lost 6 bases; unmatched junction nucleotides: 10. This CDR3 is 13 amino acids long. In DNA form, the CDR3 reads TGTGCCAGCGGTCCAGCGGGGCCCTCCGAGCAGTACTTC. It is translated as CASGPAGPSEQYF.

V usage is TRBV2 and J usage is TRBJ1-2, with D unclear. The germline CDR1 and CDR2 sequences are SNHLY and FYNNEI. The CDR3 runs 12 residues. V was shortened by 5 bases and J by 0 bases, with 4 bases between the two germline ends. Written as DNA, the CDR3 is TGTGCCAGCAGTATCACTAACTATGGCTACACCTTC. Residues: CASSITNYGYTF.

The chain joins TRBV6-1 to TRBJ1-2; D remains unclear. Looked up from germline, CDR1 is MNHNS and CDR2 is SASEGT. V gave up 1 base and J gave up 2 bases, with 5 bases separating them. CDR3 length equals 13 residues. The CDR3 DNA is TGTGCCAGCAGTGAAGGGCCAAACTATGGCTACACCTTC. Amino acid sequence: CASSEGPNYGYTF.

The CDR3 loop is CASSIGQGSHNEQFF. The DNA for the CDR3 is TGCGCCAGCAGCATCGGACAGGGAAGTCACAATGAGCAGTTCTTC. V is TRBV5-1 and J is TRBJ2-1; 8 positions agree with TRBD1. The germline V gene has CDR1 SGHRS and CDR2 YFSETQ. Losses at the gene ends were 4 bases for V and 5 bases for J; bases not matched to a gene: 8. CDR3 size: 15 residues. The entire variable domain, with the rest obtained from reference TRBV5-1 and TRBJ2-1, is as follows: KAGVTQTPRYLIKTRGQQVTLSCSPISGHRSVSWYQQTPGQGLQFLFEYFSETQRNKGNFPGRFSGRQFSNSRSEMNVSTLELGDSALYLCASSIGQGSHNEQFFGPGTRLTVL.

This clone was picked up a small number of times. This rearrangement joins TRBV2 to TRBJ1-1; D might be TRBD1 (5 bases). The germline CDR1 and CDR2 sequences are SNHLY and FYNNEI. The CDR3 runs to 14 residues. Trimming removed 6 bases at V and 7 bases at J, with 18 bases between. The CDR3 protein is CASSPPSAGYEAFF. The CDR3 DNA reads as TGTGCCAGCAGCCCGCCTTCGGCAGGGTATGAAGCTTTCTTT.